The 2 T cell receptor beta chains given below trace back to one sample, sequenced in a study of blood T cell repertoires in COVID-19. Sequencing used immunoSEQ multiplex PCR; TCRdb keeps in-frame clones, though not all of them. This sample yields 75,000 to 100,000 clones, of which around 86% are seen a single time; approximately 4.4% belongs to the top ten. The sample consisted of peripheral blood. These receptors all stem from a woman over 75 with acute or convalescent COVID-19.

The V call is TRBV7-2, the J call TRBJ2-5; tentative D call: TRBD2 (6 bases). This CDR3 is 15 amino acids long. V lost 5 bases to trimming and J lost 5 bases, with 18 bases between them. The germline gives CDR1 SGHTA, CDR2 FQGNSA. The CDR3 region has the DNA TGTGCCAGCAGCCCAGTTGTGCCGGGGAGGGAGACCCAGTACTTC. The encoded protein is CASSPVVPGRETQYF.

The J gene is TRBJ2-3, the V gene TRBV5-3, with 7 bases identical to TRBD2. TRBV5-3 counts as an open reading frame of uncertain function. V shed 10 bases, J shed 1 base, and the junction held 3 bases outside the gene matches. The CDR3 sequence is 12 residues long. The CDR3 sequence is CAGGRGTDTQYF. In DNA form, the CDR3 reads TGTGCCGGCGGGAGAGGCACAGATACGCAGTATTTT.